The source of this TCR beta chain is a study of shared clonotypes between healthy human individuals. This CDR3 has 15 amino acids. Germline V gives CDR1 SGHNT, CDR2 YYREEE (reference sequence). With 4 bases removed from V and 2 bases from J, the gap between germline ends came to 15 bases. The table came from immunoSEQ multiplex PCR; TCRdb's copy has only in-frame clones and leaves some out. The sample consists of hundreds of thousands of clones, 60% to 85% of them appearing once. The chain is built from TRBV5-4 and TRBJ2-5; D might be TRBD1 (5 bases). Source material: PBMCs. This TCR came from a woman in her forties in good health. Some clones in this sample may be carry-over from other donors' samples. The CDR3 reads CASSQGTKLQETQYF. The DNA of the CDR3 is TGTGCCAGCAGCCAGGGAACCAAACTTCAAGAGACCCAGTACTTC.